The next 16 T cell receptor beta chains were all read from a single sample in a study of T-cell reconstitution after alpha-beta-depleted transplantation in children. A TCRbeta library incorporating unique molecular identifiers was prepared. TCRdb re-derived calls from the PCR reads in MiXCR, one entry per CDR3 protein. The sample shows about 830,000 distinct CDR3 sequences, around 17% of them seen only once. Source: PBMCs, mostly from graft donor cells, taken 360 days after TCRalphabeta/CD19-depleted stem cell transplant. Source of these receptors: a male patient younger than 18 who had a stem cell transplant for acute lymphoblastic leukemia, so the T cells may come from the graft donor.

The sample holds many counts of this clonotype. CDR3 protein: CASSGGTVYEQYF. CDR3 DNA: TGTGCCAGCAGTGGCGGAACGGTCTACGAGCAGTACTTC. The chain recombines TRBV2 with TRBJ2-7; no reliable D call. Germline V gives CDR1 SNHLY, CDR2 FYNNEI. The CDR3 runs 13 residues. V gave up 4 bases and J gave up 3 bases, with 10 bases separating them.

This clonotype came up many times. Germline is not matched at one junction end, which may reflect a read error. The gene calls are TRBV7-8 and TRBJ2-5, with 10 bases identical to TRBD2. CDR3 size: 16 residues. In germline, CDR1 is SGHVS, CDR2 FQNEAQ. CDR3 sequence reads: CASSLVGLADQGTQYF. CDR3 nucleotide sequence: TGTGCCAGCAGCTTAGTCGGACTAGCGGACCAAGGGACCCAGTACTTC.

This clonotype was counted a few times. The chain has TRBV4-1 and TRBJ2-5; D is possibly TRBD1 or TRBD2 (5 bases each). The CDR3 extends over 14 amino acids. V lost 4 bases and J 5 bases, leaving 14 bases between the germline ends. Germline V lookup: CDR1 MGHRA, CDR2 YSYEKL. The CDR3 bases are TGCGCCAGCAGCCCGGGGCCGGGCGAGGAGACCCAGTACTTC. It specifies CASSPGPGEETQYF.

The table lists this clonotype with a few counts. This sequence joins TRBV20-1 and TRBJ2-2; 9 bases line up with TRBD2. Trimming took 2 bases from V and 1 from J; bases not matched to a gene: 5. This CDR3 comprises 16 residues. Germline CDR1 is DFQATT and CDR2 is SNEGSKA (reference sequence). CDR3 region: CSARRLAEGNTGELFF. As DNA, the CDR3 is TGCAGTGCTAGAAGACTAGCGGAGGGGAACACCGGGGAGCTGTTTTTT.

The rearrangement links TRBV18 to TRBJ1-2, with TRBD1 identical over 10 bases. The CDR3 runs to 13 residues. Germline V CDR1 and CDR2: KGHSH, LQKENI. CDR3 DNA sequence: TGTGCAGAAAGTCCGACAGGGGGCTACGGCTACACCTTC. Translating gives CAESPTGGYGYTF.

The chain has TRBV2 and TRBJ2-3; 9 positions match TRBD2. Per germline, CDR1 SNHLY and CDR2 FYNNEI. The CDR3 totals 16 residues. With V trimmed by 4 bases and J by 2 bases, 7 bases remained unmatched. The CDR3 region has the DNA TGTGCCAGCAGTGGGACTAGCGTACTACACACAGATACGCAGTATTTT. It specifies CASSGTSVLHTDTQYF.

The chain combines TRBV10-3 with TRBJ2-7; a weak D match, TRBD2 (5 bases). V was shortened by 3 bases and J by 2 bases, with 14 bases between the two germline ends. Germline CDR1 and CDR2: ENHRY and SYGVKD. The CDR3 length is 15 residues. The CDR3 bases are TGTGCCATCAGTGACCTGGACGGAGGTCCCTACGAGCAGTACTTC. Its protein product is CAISDLDGGPYEQYF.

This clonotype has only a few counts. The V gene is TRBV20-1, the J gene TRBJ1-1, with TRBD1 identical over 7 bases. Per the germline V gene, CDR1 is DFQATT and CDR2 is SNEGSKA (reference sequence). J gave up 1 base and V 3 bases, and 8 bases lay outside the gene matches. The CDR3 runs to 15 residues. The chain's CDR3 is CSASASGTANTEAFF. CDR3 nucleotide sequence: TGCAGTGCTAGCGCTTCCGGGACAGCGAACACTGAAGCTTTCTTT.

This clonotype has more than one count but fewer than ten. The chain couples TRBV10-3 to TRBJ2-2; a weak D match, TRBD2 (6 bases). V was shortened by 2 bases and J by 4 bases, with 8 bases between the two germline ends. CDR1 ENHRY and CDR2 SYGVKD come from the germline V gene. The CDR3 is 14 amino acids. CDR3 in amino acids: CAISEGGGTGELFF. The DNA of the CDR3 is TGTGCCATCAGTGAGGGGGGAGGCACCGGGGAGCTGTTTTTT.

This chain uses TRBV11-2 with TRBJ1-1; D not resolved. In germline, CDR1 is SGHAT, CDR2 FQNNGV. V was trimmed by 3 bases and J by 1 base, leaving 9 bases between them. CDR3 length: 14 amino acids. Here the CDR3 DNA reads TGTGCCAGCAGCTTTGATTTTCGGAACACTGAAGCTTTCTTT. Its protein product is CASSFDFRNTEAFF.

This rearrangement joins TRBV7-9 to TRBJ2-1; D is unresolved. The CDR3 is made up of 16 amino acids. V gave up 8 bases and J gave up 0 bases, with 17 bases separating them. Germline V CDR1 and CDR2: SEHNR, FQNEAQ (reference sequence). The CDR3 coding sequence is TGTGCCAGCGCCCCCATCCTTTTTAGCTCCTACAATGAGCAGTTCTTC. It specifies CASAPILFSSYNEQFF.

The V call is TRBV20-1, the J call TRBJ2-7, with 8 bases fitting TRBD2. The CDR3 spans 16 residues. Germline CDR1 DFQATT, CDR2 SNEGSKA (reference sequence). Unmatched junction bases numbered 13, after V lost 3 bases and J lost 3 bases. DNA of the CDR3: TGCAGTGCTAGTCTGGCGGGAGGTGGAAGCGACTACGAGCAGTACTTC. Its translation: CSASLAGGGSDYEQYF.

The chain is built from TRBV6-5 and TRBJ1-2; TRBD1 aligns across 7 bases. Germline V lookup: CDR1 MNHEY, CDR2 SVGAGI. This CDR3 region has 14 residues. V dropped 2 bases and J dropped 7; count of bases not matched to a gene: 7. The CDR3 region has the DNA TGTGCCAGCAGTTACAATACAGGGGACGCTGGCTACACCTTC. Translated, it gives CASSYNTGDAGYTF.

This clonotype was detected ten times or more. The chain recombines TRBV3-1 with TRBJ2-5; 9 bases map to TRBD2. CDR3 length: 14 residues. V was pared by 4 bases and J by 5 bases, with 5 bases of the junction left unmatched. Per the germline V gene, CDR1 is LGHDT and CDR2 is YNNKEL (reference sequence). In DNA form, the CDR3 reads TGTGCCAGCAGCCTTGGACTAGCGTGGGAGACCCAGTACTTC. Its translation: CASSLGLAWETQYF.

CDR3 sequence (DNA): TGCGCCAGCAGCTTGGTCAGGCAGCCTTACGAGCAGTACTTC. Its translation: CASSLVRQPYEQYF. The V gene is TRBV5-1, the J gene TRBJ2-7, with unresolved D. Trimming stripped 0 bases from V and 4 bases from J, with 11 bases between. Per germline, CDR1 SGHRS and CDR2 YFSETQ. The length of the CDR3 is 14 residues.

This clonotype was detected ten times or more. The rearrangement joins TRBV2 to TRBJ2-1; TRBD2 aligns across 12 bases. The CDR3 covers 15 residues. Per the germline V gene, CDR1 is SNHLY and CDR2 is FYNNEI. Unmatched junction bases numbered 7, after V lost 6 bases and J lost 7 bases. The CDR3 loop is CASRRLAGDGNEQFF. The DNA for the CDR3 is TGTGCCAGCAGACGACTAGCGGGAGATGGGAATGAGCAGTTCTTC.